Reported below is one T cell receptor beta chain. Carrying UMI labels, the TRB cDNA libraries were prepared through 5' RACE. TCRdb reanalyzed the 5' RACE reads, giving one entry per CDR3 protein sequence and no DNA. The sample's table shows some 28,000 distinct CDR3 sequences. This specimen comes from a study of CXCR3-negative and CXCR3-positive naive CD8 T cells. This CDR3 region has 15 residues. Germline CDR1 reads SGHTA; CDR2 reads FQGNSA. Sequenced sample: memory CD8+ T cells from blood. V usage is TRBV7-2 and J usage is TRBJ2-7; the TCRdb call, TRBD1, lacks DNA for checking. The receptor comes from a human donor in good health. Some clones in this sample may be carry-over from other donors' samples. The CDR3 protein is CASSPPDVDSYEQYF.